The 17 T cell receptor beta chains reported below all come from one sample, sequenced in a study of shared clonotypes between healthy human individuals. The table came from immunoSEQ multiplex PCR; TCRdb's copy has only in-frame clones and leaves some out. The table records under 600,000 clones, approximately 95% of them present only once. The specimen sequenced was naive CD4+ T cells sorted from blood. Subset: CD45RA+ positively selected. The source is a woman between 25 and 40 years old in good health.

This sequence joins TRBV4-2 and TRBJ1-2; the D is unclear. CDR3 size: 15 residues. V shed 0 bases and J shed 2 bases, with 10 bases lying between them. From germline, CDR1 is LGHNA and CDR2 YNFKEQ. CDR3 protein: CASSQESGVNYGYTF. As DNA, the CDR3 is TGTGCCAGCAGCCAAGAGTCTGGAGTGAACTATGGCTACACCTTC.

CDR3 DNA: TGTGCCAGCAGCTCGGGACTAGCGGGAGTGAATACGCAGTATTTT. It yields the protein CASSSGLAGVNTQYF. This chain links TRBV7-3 with TRBJ2-3; 14 bases fit TRBD2. Looked up from germline, CDR1 is SGHTA and CDR2 is FQGTGA. With V trimmed by 4 bases and J by 7 bases, 4 bases remained unmatched. The CDR3 covers 15 residues.

The chain combines TRBV28 with TRBJ2-7; perhaps TRBD2 as D (5 bases). Trimming pared 2 bases from V and 0 bases from J, leaving 8 bases between. In germline, CDR1 is MDHEN, CDR2 SYDVKM. The CDR3 runs 14 residues. The CDR3 coding sequence is TGTGCCAGCAGTTTACGGCGGGTCTCCTACGAGCAGTACTTC. It specifies CASSLRRVSYEQYF.

As for this clone: The same CDR3 can be traced to other DNA sequences in this sample. This sequence joins TRBV18 and TRBJ1-1; D remains ambiguous. Germline-derived CDR1 and CDR2 are KGHSH and LQKENI. The CDR3 is 14 amino acids. Trimming shortened V by 1 base and J by 0 bases, and 6 bases separated the two germline ends. Here the CDR3 reads CASSPRGMNTEAFF. The CDR3 DNA sequence: TGTGCCAGCTCACCACGTGGCATGAACACTGAAGCTTTCTTT.

The V and J genes are TRBV29-1 and TRBJ2-3, with a tentative D call TRBD2 (6 bases). The CDR3 consists of 13 residues. The V gene lost 6 bases and the J gene lost 4 bases, with 14 bases spanning the gap. CDR1 is SQVTM and CDR2 is ANQGSEA in the germline V gene. The CDR3 reads CSVESGVADTQYF. CDR3 DNA sequence: TGCAGCGTAGAGTCGGGAGTAGCAGATACGCAGTATTTT.

This chain connects TRBV18 to TRBJ2-1, with TRBD2 matching over 9 bases. The junction had 21 bases not matched to a gene; V was cut back by 3 bases and J by 6 bases. The germline CDR1 and CDR2 sequences are KGHSH and LQKENI. The CDR3 is made up of 20 amino acids. CDR3 coding DNA: TGTGCCAGCTCACCTGTAAGATGGATAGCGGGAGACGTTTTGGGCAATGAGCAGTTCTTC. Its translation is CASSPVRWIAGDVLGNEQFF.

V usage is TRBV28 and J usage is TRBJ2-5; 8 positions match TRBD1. Germline CDR1 and CDR2: MDHEN and SYDVKM. V lost 4 bases, J lost 2 bases, and 6 bases stayed unmatched. The length of the CDR3 is 15 residues. CDR3 in amino acids: CASSSPQGEQETQYF. For the CDR3, the DNA is TGTGCCAGCAGTTCTCCACAGGGGGAGCAAGAGACCCAGTACTTC.

The J gene is TRBJ1-5, the V gene TRBV25-1, with D tentatively TRBD1 (6 bases). Trimming removed 6 bases from V and 6 bases from J, with 12 bases in between. This CDR3 comprises 13 residues. Germline V gives CDR1 MGHDK, CDR2 SYGVNS. The CDR3 loop is CASRGTGLQPQHF. The CDR3 DNA is TGTGCCAGCAGAGGTACAGGGCTTCAGCCCCAGCATTTT.

The chain employs TRBV6-5 and TRBJ1-6; a possible D gene is TRBD1 (6 bases). CDR3 size: 16 residues. V was shortened by 2 bases and J by 7 bases, with 15 bases between the two germline ends. Germline CDR1 MNHEY, CDR2 SVGAGI. This chain's CDR3 is CASSYEGGNGNSPLHF. The CDR3 nucleotides read TGTGCCAGCAGTTACGAGGGGGGGAATGGGAATTCACCCCTCCACTTT.

This chain connects TRBV2 to TRBJ1-4; D gene ambiguous. Germline loops: CDR1 SNHLY, CDR2 FYNNEI. The CDR3 is 14 residues long. Trimming pared 3 bases from V and 7 bases from J, leaving 12 bases between. The CDR3 DNA is TGTGCCAGCAGTGAGAAGGCCGTGGGTGAAAAACTGTTTTTT. Translation: CASSEKAVGEKLFF.

The rearrangement links TRBV4-1 to TRBJ2-3; TRBD2 agrees at 9 bases. With V trimmed by 0 bases and J by 10 bases, 11 bases remained unmatched. The CDR3 consists of 16 residues. The germline V gene has CDR1 MGHRA and CDR2 YSYEKL. CDR3 DNA sequence: TGCGCCAGCAGCCAAGACGCTAGCGGGACCCCGCAGGCGCAGTATTTT. Protein product: CASSQDASGTPQAQYF.

The chain joins TRBV28 to TRBJ2-6, with D uncertain. The CDR3 is 15 amino acids. Germline-derived CDR1 and CDR2 are MDHEN and SYDVKM. V was cut by 5 bases and J by 0 bases, with 8 bases left in between. The CDR3 loop reads CASSLTGSGANVLTF. The CDR3 DNA follows: TGTGCCAGCAGTCTCACGGGCTCTGGGGCCAACGTCCTGACTTTC.

The chain links TRBV10-3 to TRBJ1-1; weak D call: TRBD1 (5 bases). The CDR3 has 13 amino acids. V shed 5 bases and J shed 2 bases, with 9 bases lying between them. The germline gives CDR1 ENHRY, CDR2 SYGVKD. The chain's CDR3 is CAISLQGNTEAFF. The CDR3 DNA follows: TGTGCCATCAGTCTCCAGGGTAACACTGAAGCTTTCTTT.

This chain connects TRBV2 to TRBJ2-1; D possibly corresponds to TRBD2 (5 bases). Trimming removed 3 bases from V and 10 bases from J, with 13 bases in between. Germline-derived CDR1 and CDR2 are SNHLY and FYNNEI. This CDR3 has 13 residues. The CDR3 DNA is TGTGCCAGCAGTGAGGGTCTAGCTAGAGAGCAGTTCTTC. It specifies CASSEGLAREQFF.

The V call is TRBV5-6, the J call TRBJ1-1, with a possible D match to TRBD1 (5 bases). Germline assignment: CDR1 SGHDT and CDR2 YYEEEE. With 2 bases removed from V and 1 base from J, the gap between germline ends came to 9 bases. This CDR3 contains 14 residues. In DNA, the CDR3 is TGTGCCAGCAGCTTTCGGGGGTCGAACACTGAAGCTTTCTTT. This codes for CASSFRGSNTEAFF.

V gene TRBV10-3 combines with J gene TRBJ2-5; D perhaps matches TRBD1 (7 bases). V lost 5 bases and J lost 4, with 14 bases in between. The CDR3 runs 14 residues. Germline CDR1 reads ENHRY; CDR2 reads SYGVKD. CDR3 loop: CAISRQGGVETQYF. CDR3 nucleotide sequence: TGTGCCATCAGTCGTCAGGGGGGAGTAGAGACCCAGTACTTC.

The count of this clone is one. The V call is TRBV7-9, the J call TRBJ1-1; 7 positions match TRBD1. The CDR3 is 14 residues long. From germline, CDR1 is SEHNR and CDR2 FQNEAQ (reference sequence). V was clipped by 5 bases and J by 5 bases; unmatched bases: 8. CDR3: CASSQDRIGTEAFF. The CDR3 region has the DNA TGTGCCAGCAGCCAGGACAGGATAGGGACTGAAGCTTTCTTT.